This entry lists 7 T cell receptor beta chains sequenced from one sample in a study of control samples from healthy donors and cancer patients. Clones were read by immunoSEQ multiplex PCR, and TCRdb kept only the in-frame ones, dropping some. This sample yields 150,000 to 160,000 clones, of which approximately 94% are seen a single time; 5.5% to 6% belongs to the top ten. The sequencing sample was made of blood. The origin of the receptors is a man in his forties in good health.

The chain carries TRBV18 and TRBJ2-7; no clear D gene. CDR3 length: 14 amino acids. Germline loops: CDR1 KGHSH, CDR2 LQKENI. V dropped 3 bases and J dropped 2 bases, with 11 bases sitting between them. This CDR3 is CASSPSARAYEQYF. DNA of the CDR3: TGTGCCAGCTCACCCTCGGCCCGCGCCTACGAGCAGTACTTC.

In DNA form, the CDR3 reads TGTGCCAGCAGCTTCGGGGGCTCGAACACCGGGGAGCTGTTTTTT. Translated, it gives CASSFGGSNTGELFF. The rearrangement uses TRBV7-9 and TRBJ2-2, with D perhaps matching TRBD1 or TRBD2 (6 bases each). The CDR3 is made up of 15 amino acids. V shed 3 bases and J shed 0 bases, with 8 bases lying between them. Germline loops: CDR1 SEHNR, CDR2 FQNEAQ (reference sequence).

The CDR3 DNA follows: TGTGCCACCAGTGATATGGGGGGTCGCCGGGGACGGACAGATACGCAGTATTTT. This sequence encodes CATSDMGGRRGRTDTQYF. The chain is built from TRBV24-1 and TRBJ2-3, with D maybe TRBD2 (6 bases). This CDR3 spans 18 amino acids. CDR1 KGHDR and CDR2 SFDVKD come from the germline V gene. Trimming stripped 3 bases from V and 3 bases from J, with 21 bases between.

The rearrangement uses TRBV25-1 and TRBJ1-4; TRBD1 aligns across 7 bases. The CDR3 sequence is 17 residues long. Per germline, CDR1 MGHDK and CDR2 SYGVNS. The ends lost 2 bases at V and 1 base at J; junction bases unmatched: 7. The DNA for the CDR3 is TGTGCCAGCAGTGAACTGAGACAGGGTCAAACTAATGAAAAACTGTTTTTT. Its translation: CASSELRQGQTNEKLFF.

The chain combines TRBV7-8 with TRBJ1-5, with D tentatively TRBD1 (6 bases). The V end lost 5 bases, the J end lost 0 bases, and 11 bases lay between the germline ends. CDR1 SGHVS and CDR2 FQNEAQ come from the germline V gene. The CDR3 contains 15 residues. The CDR3 DNA reads TGTGCCAGCAGCCCCGGACAGTATAGCAATCAGCCCCAGCATTTT. Translated: CASSPGQYSNQPQHF.

The chain couples TRBV7-9 to TRBJ1-4; 8 nucleotides align to TRBD1. After removal of 4 bases from V and 8 bases from J, the junction contained 6 bases not matched to a gene. Germline CDR1 reads SEHNR; CDR2 reads FQNEAQ (reference sequence). The CDR3 is 14 amino acids. Written as DNA, the CDR3 is TGTGCCAGCAGCTCGGACAGGGCGAGAGAAAAACTGTTTTTT. It is translated as CASSSDRAREKLFF.

V gene TRBV7-3 combines with J gene TRBJ1-6; D unclear. Germline assignment: CDR1 SGHTA and CDR2 FQGTGA. The V gene lost 8 bases and the J gene lost 10 bases, with 12 bases spanning the gap. CDR3 size: 12 residues. This CDR3 is CASGNPGSPLHF. The CDR3 coding sequence is TGTGCCAGCGGCAATCCCGGATCACCCCTCCACTTT.